The 13 T cell receptor beta chains reported below all come from one sample, sequenced in a study of cytomegalovirus exposure and HLA in healthy donors. The PCR used 60 Vbeta and 13 Jbeta primers. Sequencing was performed with immunoSEQ multiplex PCR; in TCRdb, only in-frame clones are kept and a portion is missing. The data hold approximately 100,000 clones, with about 74% observed a single time. Sequencing used PBMCs. These receptors came from a woman between 18 and 29 years old in good health and CMV-seropositive.

This rearrangement joins TRBV30 to TRBJ2-5, with D perhaps TRBD1 (5 bases). V lost 3 bases and J lost 3, with 11 bases in between. This CDR3 comprises 13 residues. Germline V CDR1 and CDR2: GTSNPN, SVGIG (reference sequence). CDR3 nucleotides: TGTGCCTGGAGGCTACAGGAGAAAGAGACCCAGTACTTC. Protein: CAWRLQEKETQYF.

This clone was found once. V gene TRBV29-1 combines with J gene TRBJ2-7; tentative D call: TRBD1 (6 bases). There are 12 residues in the CDR3. The V gene lost 6 bases and the J gene lost 0 bases, with 9 bases spanning the gap. CDR1 is SQVTM, CDR2 ANQGSEA, per germline. CDR3 sequence reads: CSVAGDSYEQYF. CDR3 DNA sequence: TGCAGCGTCGCAGGGGACTCCTACGAGCAGTACTTC.

This sequence joins TRBV25-1 and TRBJ1-1; TRBD1 aligns across 11 bases. The CDR3 runs to 15 residues. Germline V gene lookup returns CDR1 MGHDK and CDR2 SYGVNS. The V gene end was trimmed by 6 bases and the J gene end by 6 bases; junction bases not matched to a gene: 9. The CDR3 is CASSPRDRGYPEAFF. CDR3 DNA sequence: TGTGCCAGCAGCCCCCGGGACAGGGGGTACCCTGAAGCTTTCTTT. Drawing the rest from reference TRBV25-1 and TRBJ1-1, the complete variable domain is EADIYQTPRYLVIGTGKKITLECSQTMGHDKMYWYQQDPGMELHLIHYSYGVNSTEKGDLSSESTVSRIRTEHFPLTLESARPSHTSQYLCASSPRDRGYPEAFFGQGTRLTVV.

V and J are TRBV6-5 and TRBJ2-1; D possibly corresponds to TRBD2 (6 bases). The CDR3 totals 11 residues. V shed 5 bases and J shed 12 bases, with 11 bases lying between them. Per the germline V gene, CDR1 is MNHEY and CDR2 is SVGAGI. DNA for the CDR3: TGTGCCAGCAGTCAAGGGACTGCGCAGTTCTTC. Protein sequence: CASSQGTAQFF.

The chain couples TRBV29-1 to TRBJ2-1; TRBD2 might be the D (6 bases). Per germline, CDR1 SQVTM and CDR2 ANQGSEA. This CDR3 comprises 14 residues. V was clipped by 6 bases and J by 0 bases, with 12 bases between them. In DNA form, the CDR3 reads TGCAGCGTCCCCGACGGGAGCTCCTACAATGAGCAGTTCTTC. Its translation is CSVPDGSSYNEQFF.

This chain connects TRBV30 to TRBJ2-7; a weak D match, TRBD1 (6 bases). The CDR3 has 14 amino acids. The V and J ends lost 4 bases and 3 bases respectively, with 16 bases between them. Per germline, CDR1 GTSNPN and CDR2 SVGIG (reference sequence). The CDR3 region is CAWTADSERYEQYF. The DNA for the CDR3 is TGTGCCTGGACCGCGGACAGTGAACGCTACGAGCAGTACTTC. Full variable domain (rest looked up from reference TRBV30 and TRBJ2-7): SQTIHQWPATLVQPVGSPLSLECTVEGTSNPNLYWYRQAAGRGLQLLFYSVGIGQISSEVPQNLSASRPQDRQFILSSKKLLLSDSGFYLCAWTADSERYEQYFGPGTRLTVT.

The chain combines TRBV4-1 with TRBJ2-1; no reliable D call. CDR1 is MGHRA and CDR2 is YSYEKL in the germline V gene. The CDR3 contains 12 residues. V shed 3 bases and J shed 5 bases, with 5 bases lying between them. The CDR3 here is CASSHTDNEQFF. Here the CDR3 DNA reads TGCGCCAGCAGCCACACAGACAATGAGCAGTTCTTC.

The chain employs TRBV5-1 and TRBJ2-5, with TRBD2 matching over 10 bases. CDR1 is SGHRS and CDR2 is YFSETQ in the germline V gene. The CDR3 totals 15 residues. With 7 bases clipped from V and 2 bases from J, the junction kept 8 bases outside the gene matches. CDR3 bases: TGCGCCAGCGGTGGAGCGGGAGGGTTTCAAGAGACCCAGTACTTC. The encoded protein is CASGGAGGFQETQYF.

In DNA form, the CDR3 reads TGTGCCAGCAGGTTCTCCGGGACAGTTAGTGGCTACACCTTC. Translated, it gives CASRFSGTVSGYTF. The rearrangement joins TRBV27 to TRBJ1-2, with 7 bases fitting TRBD1. Germline CDR1 is MNHEY and CDR2 is SMNVEV (reference sequence). V was pared by 6 bases and J by 7 bases, with 11 bases of the junction left unmatched. The CDR3 loop spans 14 amino acids.

This clone occurred many times. The rearrangement links TRBV21-1 to TRBJ1-5; TRBD1, the D gene given by the table, was not confirmed from the DNA. TRBV21-1 is deemed a pseudogene. This CDR3 is built from 18 residues. In nucleotides, the CDR3 is TGTGCCAGCAGCAAATTGCGACAGGGTGAGACGAGCAATCAGCCCCAGCATTTT. This sequence encodes CASSKLRQGETSNQPQHF.

This chain uses TRBV6-5 with TRBJ2-5; D call uncertain. The CDR3 is 14 residues long. Germline-derived CDR1 and CDR2 are MNHEY and SVGAGI. Trimming cost V 6 bases and J 5 bases, with 16 bases left between them. The CDR3 nucleotides read TGTGCCAGCAGGATGGGCCAGGTCAGCGAGACCCAGTACTTC. Its translation is CASRMGQVSETQYF.

J is TRBJ1-5 and V is TRBV2, with TRBD1 matching 7 bases. J was trimmed by 7 bases and V by 6 bases; bases with no gene match: 9. CDR3 length: 14 amino acids. Germline V gene sequence: CDR1 SNHLY, CDR2 FYNNEI. For the CDR3, the DNA is TGTGCCAGCAGGCCACAGGGGACGTACCAGCCCCAGCATTTT. It translates to CASRPQGTYQPQHF.

This chain links TRBV19 with TRBJ2-3, with D uncertain. The CDR3 is made up of 15 amino acids. Deletions cut 5 bases from V and 3 bases from J, with 15 bases between. Germline V gene lookup returns CDR1 LNHDA and CDR2 SQIVND (reference sequence). DNA of the CDR3: TGTGCCAGTAGTCTCGACGGAGTAGGAACAGATACGCAGTATTTT. Amino acids: CASSLDGVGTDTQYF.